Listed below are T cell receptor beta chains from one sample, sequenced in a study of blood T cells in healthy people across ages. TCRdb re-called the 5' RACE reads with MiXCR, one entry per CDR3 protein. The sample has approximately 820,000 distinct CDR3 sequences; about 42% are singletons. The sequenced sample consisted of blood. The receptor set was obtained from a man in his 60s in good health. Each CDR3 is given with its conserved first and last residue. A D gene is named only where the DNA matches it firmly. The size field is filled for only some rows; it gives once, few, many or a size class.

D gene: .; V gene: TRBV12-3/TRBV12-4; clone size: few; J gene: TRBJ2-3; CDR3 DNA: TGTGCCAGCAGTTTAGCGGGGGGGGCGACAGATACGCAGTATTTT; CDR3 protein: CASSLAGGATDTQYF
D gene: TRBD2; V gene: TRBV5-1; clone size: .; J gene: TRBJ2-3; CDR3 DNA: TGCGCCAGCAGCTACGGACTAGCGGGGGGGCTGGGGACAGATACGCAGTATTTT; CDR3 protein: CASSYGLAGGLGTDTQYF
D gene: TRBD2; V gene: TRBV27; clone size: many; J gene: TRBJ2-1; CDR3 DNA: TGTGCCAGCATACCGACTAGCAGGAGCTCCTACAATGAGCAGTTCTTC; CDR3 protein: CASIPTSRSSYNEQFF
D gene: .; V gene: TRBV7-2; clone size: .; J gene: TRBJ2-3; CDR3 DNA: TGTGCCAGCAGCTTACGCTCACTATCCACAGATACGCAGTATTTT; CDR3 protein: CASSLRSLSTDTQYF
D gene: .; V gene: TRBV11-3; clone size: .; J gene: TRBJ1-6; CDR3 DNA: TGTGCCAGCAGCTTAGGCGGGACCCCCTGGCCCCTCCACTTT; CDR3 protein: CASSLGGTPWPLHF
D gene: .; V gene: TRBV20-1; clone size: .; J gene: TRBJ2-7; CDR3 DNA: TGCAGTGCTAGATTCCTCCCGGGGGGCCTCAACGAGCAGTACTTC; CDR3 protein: CSARFLPGGLNEQYF
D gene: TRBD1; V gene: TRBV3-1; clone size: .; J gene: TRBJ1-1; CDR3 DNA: TGTGCCAGCAGCCAAGAGGTGGGACAGGGTGAAGCTTTCTTT; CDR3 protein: CASSQEVGQGEAFF
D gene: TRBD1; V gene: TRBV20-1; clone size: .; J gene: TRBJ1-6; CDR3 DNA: TGCAGTGCTAGAGACTACGGGACAGGCAGTTCACCCCTCCACTTT; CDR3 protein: CSARDYGTGSSPLHF
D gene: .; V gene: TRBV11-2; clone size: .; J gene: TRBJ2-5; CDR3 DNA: TGTGCCGGCAGCCACCCAGGGGCTACCAGTTTAGAGACCCAGTACTTC; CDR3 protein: CAGSHPGATSLETQYF
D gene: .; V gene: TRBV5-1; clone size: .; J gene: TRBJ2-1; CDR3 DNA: TGCGCCAGCAGCTTGGTTATCCACCGTGGGACGCCAACCTACAATGAGCAGTTCTTC; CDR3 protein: CASSLVIHRGTPTYNEQFF
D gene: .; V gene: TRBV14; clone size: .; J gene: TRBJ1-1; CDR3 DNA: TGTGCCAGCAGCCAGGTGTACAGGACTGAAGCTTTCTTT; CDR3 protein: CASSQVYRTEAFF
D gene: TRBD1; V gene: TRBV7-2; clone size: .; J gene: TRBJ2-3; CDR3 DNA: TGTGCCAGCAGCCTTAAGGACAGGCGGGATACGCAGTATTTT; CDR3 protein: CASSLKDRRDTQYF
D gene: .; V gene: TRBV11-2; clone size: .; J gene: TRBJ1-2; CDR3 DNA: TGTGCCAGCAGTAAGGGACTCTATTCGAACTATGGCTACACCTTC; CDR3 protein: CASSKGLYSNYGYTF
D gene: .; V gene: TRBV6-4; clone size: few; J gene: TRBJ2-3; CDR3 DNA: TGTGCCAGCAGTGACTTACCACTCGGGGCCCTAGCTGCCGCCTCCAGAGATACGCAGTATTTT; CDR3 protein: CASSDLPLGALAAASRDTQYF
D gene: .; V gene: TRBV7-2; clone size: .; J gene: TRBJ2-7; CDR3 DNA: TGTGCCAGCAGCCTGACCTTTGGCCCTTACAATGAGCAGTACTTC; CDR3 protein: CASSLTFGPYNEQYF
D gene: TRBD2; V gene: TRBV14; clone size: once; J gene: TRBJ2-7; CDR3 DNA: TGTGCCAGCAGCCAAGGGCTTAGGACTAGCGGGGGGATCATCCTCTACGAGCAGTACTTC; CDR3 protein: CASSQGLRTSGGIILYEQYF
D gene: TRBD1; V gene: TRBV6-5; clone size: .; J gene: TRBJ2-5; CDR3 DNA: TGTGCCAGCAGAAGGGGGCCCCCGATAAACAATGAGCAGTACTTC; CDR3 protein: CASRRGPPINNEQYF
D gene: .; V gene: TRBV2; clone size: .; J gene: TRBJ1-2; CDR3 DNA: TGTGCCAGCGCAGAGCCCCCCGGGACATCTAACTATGGCTACACCTTC; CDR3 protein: CASAEPPGTSNYGYTF
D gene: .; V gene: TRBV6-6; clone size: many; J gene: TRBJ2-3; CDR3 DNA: TGTGCCAGCAGTTACTCTTGGGCTAGCACAGATACGCAGTATTTT; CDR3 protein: CASSYSWASTDTQYF
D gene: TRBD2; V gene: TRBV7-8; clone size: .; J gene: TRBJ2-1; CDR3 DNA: TGTGCCAGCAGCTCCGCTCTAGCGGGAGGGTGTTCCGATCGTACTTATGAGCAGTTCTTC; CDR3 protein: CASSSALAGGCSDRTYEQFF
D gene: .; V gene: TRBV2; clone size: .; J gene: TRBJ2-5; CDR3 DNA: TGTGCCAGCAGCCCAGGGACCCAGTACTTC; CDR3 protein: CASSPGTQYF
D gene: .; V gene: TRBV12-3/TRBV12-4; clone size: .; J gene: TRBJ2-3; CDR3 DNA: TGTGCCAGCATGAGTCTAGATACGCAGTATTTT; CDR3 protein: CASMSLDTQYF
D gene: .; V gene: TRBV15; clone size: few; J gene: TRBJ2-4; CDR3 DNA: TGTGCCACCAGCAGACACAAGGGGGGGGTGAACATTCAGTACTTC; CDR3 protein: CATSRHKGGVNIQYF
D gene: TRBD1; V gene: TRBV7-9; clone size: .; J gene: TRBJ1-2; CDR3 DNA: TGTGCCAGCAGCTCAACCCTCCGAGGACAGGGAGAAGGCTACACCTTC; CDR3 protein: CASSSTLRGQGEGYTF
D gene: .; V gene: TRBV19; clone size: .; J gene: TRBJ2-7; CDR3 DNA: TGTGCCAGTAGTATTATCCACTCAGGGGTCTCCTACAATGAGCAGTACTTC; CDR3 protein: CASSIIHSGVSYNEQYF
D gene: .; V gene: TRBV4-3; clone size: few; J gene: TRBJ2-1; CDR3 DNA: TGCGCCAGCAGCCGGGACGGTCGGTATTACAATGAGCAGTTCTTC; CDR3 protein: CASSRDGRYYNEQFF
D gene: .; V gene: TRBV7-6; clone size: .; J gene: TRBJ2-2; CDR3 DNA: TGTGCCAGTACCTTGGCCCCGAACACCGGGGAGCTGTTTTTT; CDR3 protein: CASTLAPNTGELFF
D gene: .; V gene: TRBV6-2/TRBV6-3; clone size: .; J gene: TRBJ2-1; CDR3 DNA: TGTGCCAGCACGAGGGGGAGCTCCTACAATGAGCAGTTCTTC; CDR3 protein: CASTRGSSYNEQFF
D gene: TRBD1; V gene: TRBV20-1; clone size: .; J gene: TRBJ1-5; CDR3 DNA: TGCAGTGCTCAACAGGGGCTTAATCAGCCCCAGCATTTT; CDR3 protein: CSAQQGLNQPQHF
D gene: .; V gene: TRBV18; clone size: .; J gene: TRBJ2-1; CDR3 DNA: TGTGCCAGCTCACCAACCAGGGCAGGCGACATTGAGCAGTTCTTC; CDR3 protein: CASSPTRAGDIEQFF
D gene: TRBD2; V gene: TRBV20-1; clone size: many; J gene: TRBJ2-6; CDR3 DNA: TGCAGTGCTAGAGTGGGGACTAGCGGGGCTGGGGCCAACGTCCTGACTTTC; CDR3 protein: CSARVGTSGAGANVLTF
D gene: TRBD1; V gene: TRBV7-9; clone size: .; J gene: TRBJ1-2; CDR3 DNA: TGTGCCAGCAGCGCCCGGGACAGGGGTTTAGATGGCTACACCTTC; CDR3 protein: CASSARDRGLDGYTF
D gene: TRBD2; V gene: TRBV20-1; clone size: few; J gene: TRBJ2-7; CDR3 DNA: TGCAGTGCTACCCCGACTAGCGGGGGGAACTACGAGCAGTACTTC; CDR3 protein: CSATPTSGGNYEQYF
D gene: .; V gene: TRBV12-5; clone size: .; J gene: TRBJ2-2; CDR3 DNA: TGTCCCAAATTATCGACAGAAATCGCGAACACCGGGGAGCTGTTTTTT; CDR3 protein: CPKLSTEIANTGELFF
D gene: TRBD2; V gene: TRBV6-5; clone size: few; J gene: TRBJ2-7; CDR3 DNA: TGTGCCAGCAGACTCAGCGGGGGAGGCTCCTACGAGCAGTACTTC; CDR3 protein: CASRLSGGGSYEQYF
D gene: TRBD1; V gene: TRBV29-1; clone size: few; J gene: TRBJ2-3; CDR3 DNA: TGCAGCGTTGAGAGGACAGGGGGGGGAGATACGCAGTATTTT; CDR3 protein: CSVERTGGGDTQYF
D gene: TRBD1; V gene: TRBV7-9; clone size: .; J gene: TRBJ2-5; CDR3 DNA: TGTGCCAGCAGCTTACGGCAGGGGGCGAGAGAGACCCAGTACTTC; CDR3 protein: CASSLRQGARETQYF
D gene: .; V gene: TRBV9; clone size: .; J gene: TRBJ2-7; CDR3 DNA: TGTGCCAGCAGCCCCTCCGGAGGGGGCGAGCAGTACTTC; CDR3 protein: CASSPSGGGEQYF
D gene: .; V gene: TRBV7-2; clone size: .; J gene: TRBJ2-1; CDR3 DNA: TGTGCCAGCAGCGCCGGGGGAGAGTCCTACAATGAGCAGTTCTTC; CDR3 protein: CASSAGGESYNEQFF
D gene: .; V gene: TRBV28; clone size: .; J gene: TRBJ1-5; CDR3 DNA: TGTACCAGCAGTTTAGACCAGGGGCCTCAGCCCCAGCATTTT; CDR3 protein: CTSSLDQGPQPQHF
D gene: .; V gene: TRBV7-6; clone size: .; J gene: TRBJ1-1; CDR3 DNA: TGTGCCAGCAGCTTAGCCCAGAACACTGAAGCTTTCTTT; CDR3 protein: CASSLAQNTEAFF
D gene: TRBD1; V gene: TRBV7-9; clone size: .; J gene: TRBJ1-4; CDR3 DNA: TGTGCCAGCAGCCCACAGGGGATGGCTAATGAAAAACTGTTTTTT; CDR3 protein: CASSPQGMANEKLFF
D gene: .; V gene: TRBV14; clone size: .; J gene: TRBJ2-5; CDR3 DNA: TGTGCCAGCAGCCAGGGGACCAAAGAGACCCAGTACTTC; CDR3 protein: CASSQGTKETQYF
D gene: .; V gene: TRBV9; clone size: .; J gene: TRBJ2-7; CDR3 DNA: TGTGCCAGCAGCGTAGGTCCTAGCGCGGTGGGGAACGAGCAGTACTTC; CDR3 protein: CASSVGPSAVGNEQYF
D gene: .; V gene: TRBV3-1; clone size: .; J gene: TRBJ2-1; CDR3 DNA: TGTGCCAGCAGCCTAACCACCGGGGAGCAGTTCTTC; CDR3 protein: CASSLTTGEQFF
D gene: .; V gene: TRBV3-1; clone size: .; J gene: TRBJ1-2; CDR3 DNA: TGTGCCAGCAGCCAAGATCGGCGCTATGGCTACACCTTC; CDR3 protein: CASSQDRRYGYTF
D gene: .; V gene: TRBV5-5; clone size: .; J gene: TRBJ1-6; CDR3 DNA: TGTGCCAGCAGCTCGGGGGGGAAAAGGGTGAATTCACCCCTCCACTTT; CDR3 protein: CASSSGGKRVNSPLHF
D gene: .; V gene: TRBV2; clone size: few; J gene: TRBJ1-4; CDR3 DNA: TGTGCCAGCAGGCCTTGGATGGGGGCGGCTAATGAAAAACTGTTTTTT; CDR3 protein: CASRPWMGAANEKLFF
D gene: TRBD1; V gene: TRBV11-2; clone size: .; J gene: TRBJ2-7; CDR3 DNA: TGTGCCAGCAGCTTAGAACTTCGGGGGACAGGGCTGAACGAGCAGTACTTC; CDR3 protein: CASSLELRGTGLNEQYF